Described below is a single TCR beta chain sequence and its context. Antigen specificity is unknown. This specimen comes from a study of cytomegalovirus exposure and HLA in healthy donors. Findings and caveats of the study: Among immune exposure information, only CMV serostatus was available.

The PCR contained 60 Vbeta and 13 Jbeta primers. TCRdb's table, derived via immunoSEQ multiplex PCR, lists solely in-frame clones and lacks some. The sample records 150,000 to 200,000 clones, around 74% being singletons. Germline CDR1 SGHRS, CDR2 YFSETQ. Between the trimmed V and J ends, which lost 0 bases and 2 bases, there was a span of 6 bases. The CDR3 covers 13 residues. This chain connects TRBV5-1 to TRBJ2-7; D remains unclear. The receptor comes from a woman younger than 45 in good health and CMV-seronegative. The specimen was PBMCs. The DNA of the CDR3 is TGCGCCAGCAGCTTGGTAGTGGCCTACGAGCAGTACTTC. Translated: CASSLVVAYEQYF.